The 16 T cell receptor beta chains listed next were all sequenced from one sample in a study of shared clonotypes between healthy human individuals. Some clones are missing from TCRdb's copy, which holds only in-frame ones; the method was immunoSEQ multiplex PCR. The sample has roughly 410,000 clones; 96% are singletons. Sequencing was performed on memory CD8+ T cells sorted from blood. Subset indicated: CD45RO+ cells pooled with CCR7-negative TemRA cells. These receptor sequences come from a man aged 25 to 45 in good health.

This chain joins TRBV28 and TRBJ2-2, with D possibly TRBD1 on 9 matching bases. Trimming removed 3 bases from V and 1 base from J, with 15 bases in between. The germline V gene has CDR1 MDHEN and CDR2 SYDVKM. This CDR3 has 17 amino acids. CDR3 nucleotide sequence: TGTGCCAGCAGTTTGGGACAGGGACTAGGGAACACCGGGGAGCTGTTTTTT. As protein: CASSLGQGLGNTGELFF. The full variable domain, in which reference TRBV28 and TRBJ2-2 provide the parts outside the CDR3, is DVKVTQSSRYLVKRTGEKVFLECVQDMDHENMFWYRQDPGLGLRLIYFSYDVKMKEKGDIPEGYSVSREKKERFSLILESASTNQTSMYLCASSLGQGLGNTGELFFGEGSRLTVL.

The rearrangement links TRBV9 to TRBJ1-3; no definite D call. The CDR3 spans 14 residues. Trimming removed 0 bases at V and 4 bases at J, with 8 bases between. Germline loops: CDR1 SGDLS, CDR2 YYNGEE. CDR3 protein: CASSVVAFGNTIYF. The CDR3 nucleotides are TGTGCCAGCAGCGTAGTAGCATTCGGAAACACCATATATTTT.

This clone was seen once. The chain uses TRBV5-1 and TRBJ2-3; the D gene could be TRBD1 or TRBD2 (5 bases each). This CDR3 has 14 residues. The germline CDR1 and CDR2 sequences are SGHRS and YFSETQ. The V gene lost 1 base and the J gene lost 0 bases, with 6 bases spanning the gap. The CDR3 reads CASSLRDSTDTQYF. The CDR3 DNA sequence: TGCGCCAGCAGCTTGAGGGACAGCACAGATACGCAGTATTTT.

J is TRBJ2-7 and V is TRBV5-1, with TRBD1 identical over 7 bases. The J segment lost 3 bases and the V segment lost 5 bases, leaving 5 bases of the junction unmatched. Germline V gene data show CDR1 as SGHRS and CDR2 as YFSETQ. There are 13 residues in the CDR3. CDR3 nucleotides: TGCGCCAGCAGTCGAGGGACAGACTACGAGCAGTACTTC. This sequence encodes CASSRGTDYEQYF.

V is TRBV5-6 and J is TRBJ1-1; 8 nucleotides match TRBD1. V lost 4 bases to trimming and J lost 0 bases; unmatched junction nucleotides: 11. The CDR3 runs 17 residues. Germline values: CDR1 SGHDT, CDR2 YYEEEE. CDR3 residues: CASSRAWTGWMNTEAFF. The CDR3 DNA follows: TGTGCCAGCAGCCGGGCCTGGACAGGGTGGATGAACACTGAAGCTTTCTTT.

This chain links TRBV18 with TRBJ2-5; D unresolved. The germline V and J ends were trimmed by 2 bases and 4 bases, with 8 bases remaining between them. Germline V gene sequence: CDR1 KGHSH, CDR2 LQKENI. The CDR3 runs 13 residues. Here the CDR3 DNA reads TGTGCCAGCTCACCAGTTTCTGGAGAGACCCAGTACTTC. Translation gives CASSPVSGETQYF.

The chain joins TRBV5-1 to TRBJ1-4; D is unclear. Germline lookup yields CDR1 SGHRS and CDR2 YFSETQ. The V end lost 1 base, the J end lost 8 bases, and 9 bases lay between the germline ends. The CDR3 loop spans 13 amino acids. The CDR3 sequence is CASSLNPGEKLFF. The CDR3 DNA is TGCGCCAGCAGCTTGAACCCTGGGGAAAAACTGTTTTTT.

This chain joins TRBV1 and TRBJ2-2; the table's D call, TRBD1, has no DNA check behind it. TRBV1 is termed a pseudogene. The CDR3 spans 14 residues. The CDR3 sequence: CTSSRCTGTGELFF. DNA for the CDR3: TGCACCAGCAGCCGCTGTACAGGGACCGGGGAGCTGTTTTTT.

The V call is TRBV6-5, the J call TRBJ2-1; D uncertain. Looked up from germline, CDR1 is MNHEY and CDR2 is SVGAGI. V was pared by 6 bases and J by 16 bases, with 16 bases between. The length of the CDR3 is 11 residues. In nucleotides, the CDR3 is TGTGCCAGCAGCCGCGGAGTCTTTCCCTTCTTC. Its translation: CASSRGVFPFF.

The CDR3 protein is CASRDPSGSSYEQYF. CDR3 nucleotide sequence: TGTGCCAGTAGAGATCCCAGCGGGAGCTCCTACGAGCAGTACTTC. The chain has TRBV19 and TRBJ2-7, with 8 nucleotides matching TRBD2. This CDR3 has 15 residues. Trimming removed 6 bases from V and 0 bases from J; junction bases left unmatched: 7. Germline-derived CDR1 and CDR2 are LNHDA and SQIVND (reference sequence).

V usage is TRBV10-3 and J usage is TRBJ2-3; 7 bases agree with TRBD1. This CDR3 is built from 17 residues. Looked up from germline, CDR1 is ENHRY and CDR2 is SYGVKD. Trimming cost V 5 bases and J 0 bases; bases outside gene matches: 11. CDR3 region: CAISSGTEGFSTDTQYF. DNA of the CDR3: TGTGCCATCAGTTCCGGGACAGAAGGTTTCAGCACAGATACGCAGTATTTT.

The rearrangement joins TRBV5-5 to TRBJ1-5; 8 bases align to TRBD1. Germline V gene lookup returns CDR1 SGHKS and CDR2 YYEKEE (reference sequence). Trimming removed 0 bases from V and 3 bases from J; junction bases left unmatched: 8. The CDR3 runs to 17 residues. CDR3 sequence (DNA): TGTGCCAGCAGCTTGGATGTGGGGACAGGCACCAATCAGCCCCAGCATTTT. Residues: CASSLDVGTGTNQPQHF. Based on the CDR3 plus reference TRBV5-5 and TRBJ1-5, the full variable domain is DAGVTQSPTHLIKTRGQQVTLRCSPISGHKSVSWYQQVLGQGPQFIFQYYEKEERGRGNFPDRFSARQFPNYSSELNVNALLLGDSALYLCASSLDVGTGTNQPQHFGDGTRLSIL.

This clone was seen a single time. The chain joins TRBV10-3 to TRBJ1-2, with D possibly TRBD1 on 6 matching bases. Germline-derived CDR1 and CDR2 are ENHRY and SYGVKD. This CDR3 is 11 amino acids long. The V and J ends lost 10 bases and 7 bases respectively, with 13 bases between them. CDR3 loop: CATGTTAGYTF. CDR3 nucleotides: TGTGCCACCGGGACAACGGCTGGCTACACCTTC.

The chain joins TRBV15 to TRBJ2-7, with D possibly TRBD1 on 5 matching bases. V was pared by 1 base and J by 2 bases, with 15 bases between. The CDR3 is made up of 16 amino acids. Germline loops: CDR1 LNHNV, CDR2 YYDKDF (reference sequence). CDR3 in DNA: TGTGCCACCAGCAGAGCGGCGGACACCTCAACCTACGAGCAGTACTTC. Amino acid sequence: CATSRAADTSTYEQYF. The full variable domain, with the rest looked up from reference TRBV15 and TRBJ2-7, is DAMVIQNPRYQVTQFGKPVTLSCSQTLNHNVMYWYQQKSSQAPKLLFHYYDKDFNNEADTPDNFQSRRPNTSFCFLDIRSPGLGDTAMYLCATSRAADTSTYEQYFGPGTRLTVT.

This chain links TRBV5-1 with TRBJ1-4; 8 bases match TRBD1. Germline V gene data show CDR1 as SGHRS and CDR2 as YFSETQ. This CDR3 contains 20 residues. With V trimmed by 0 bases and J by 7 bases, 20 bases remained unmatched. Here the CDR3 reads CASSLAIAGTGVGRGEKLFF. The CDR3 DNA reads as TGCGCCAGCAGCTTGGCTATAGCCGGGACAGGAGTGGGGAGAGGTGAAAAACTGTTTTTT. The variable domain in full, completed from reference TRBV5-1 and TRBJ1-4, reads KAGVTQTPRYLIKTRGQQVTLSCSPISGHRSVSWYQQTPGQGLQFLFEYFSETQRNKGNFPGRFSGRQFSNSRSEMNVSTLELGDSALYLCASSLAIAGTGVGRGEKLFFGSGTQLSVL.

V is TRBV6-6 and J is TRBJ2-5, with 7 bases lining up with TRBD1. The CDR3 contains 12 residues. Looked up from germline, CDR1 is MNHNY and CDR2 is SVGAGI (reference sequence). The V and J ends lost 10 bases and 0 bases, in that order; junction bases with no gene match: 2. The chain's CDR3 is CAIGTDQETQYF. The CDR3 coding sequence is TGTGCCATAGGGACAGACCAAGAGACCCAGTACTTC.